The rows below give T cell receptor beta chains drawn from one sample of a study of Ad26.COV2.S vaccination and SARS-CoV-2 variants. Generated by immunoSEQ multiplex PCR, the TCRdb table keeps only in-frame clones and is missing some. The table has around 340,000 clones, roughly nine tenths seen once. The material was peripheral blood, obtained in a trial of Ad26.COV2.S vaccine versus placebo. These receptors all come from a person between 18 and 65 years old who received the Ad26.COV2.S COVID-19 vaccine or a placebo. Both conserved end residues are part of each CDR3. A D gene is named only where the DNA matches it firmly. The size entry is marked missing in some rows and otherwise reads once, few, many or a size class.

d_gene	abundance	v_gene	j_gene	CDR3nt	CDR3aa
.	.	TRBV18	TRBJ2-2	TGTGCCAGCTCACCACGGGGCAGGACCGGGGAGCTGTTTTTT	CASSPRGRTGELFF
.	.	TRBV5-1	TRBJ1-1	TGCGCCAGCAGCTTGTGGGCAGGGGTAATGAACACTGAAGCTTTCTTT	CASSLWAGVMNTEAFF
.	once	TRBV29-1	TRBJ1-2	TGCAGCGTTTACACCCGGCGCGTGGGCTACACCTTC	CSVYTRRVGYTF
.	.	TRBV5-1	TRBJ1-2	TGCGCCAGCAGCCGGGATACAGGATTGGGTGGCTACACCTTC	CASSRDTGLGGYTF
TRBD2	.	TRBV5-6	TRBJ2-7	TGTGCCAGCAGCATCCAGGGACTAGCGGGAGCTTGGGGCGAGCAGTACTTC	CASSIQGLAGAWGEQYF
.	.	TRBV18	TRBJ1-4	TGTGCCAGCTCTCGGTCACACAGGGATTTGGTTAATGAAAAACTGTTTTTT	CASSRSHRDLVNEKLFF
.	.	TRBV7-2	TRBJ2-7	TGTGCCAGCAGCTGCGCACTCAGGTTGAGAGGCTACGAGCAGTACTTC	CASSCALRLRGYEQYF
TRBD1	.	TRBV25-1	TRBJ2-1	TGTGCCAGCAGTGCCGATACCGGGACAGGCTACTACAATGAGCAGTTCTTC	CASSADTGTGYYNEQFF
.	.	TRBV7-7	TRBJ1-3	TGTGCCAGCAGACTAACAGGAGTAAAGGTCGGAGACACCATATATTTT	CASRLTGVKVGDTIYF
.	.	TRBV18	TRBJ2-2	TGTGCCAGCTCACTTCATCCTTTGAGCACCGGGGAGCTGTTTTTT	CASSLHPLSTGELFF
.	.	TRBV29-1	TRBJ1-1	TGCAGCGTTGAAGTGGGGCCGAACACTGAAGCTTTCTTT	CSVEVGPNTEAFF
TRBD2	.	TRBV28	TRBJ2-7	TGTGCCAGCAGTTTAGTAGCGGGAGCCTACGAGCAGTACTTC	CASSLVAGAYEQYF
.	.	TRBV5-6	TRBJ1-5	TGTGCCAGCAGCTTGGGGACAGTGGGTCAGCCCCAGCATTTT	CASSLGTVGQPQHF
TRBD2	.	TRBV6-5	TRBJ2-1	TGTGCCTGCAGAACCAGCGGGGGCCGAAATGAGCAGTTCTTC	CACRTSGGRNEQFF
TRBD2	.	TRBV4-3	TRBJ2-2	TGCGCCAGCAGCCCCTCCCGGGGGGGAACCGGGGAGCTGTTTTTT	CASSPSRGGTGELFF
.	.	TRBV5-4	TRBJ1-2	TGTGCCAGCAGCTTGGGACAGAGCAGCCTCTATGGCTACACCTTC	CASSLGQSSLYGYTF
.	once	TRBV5-4	TRBJ2-3	TGTGCCAGCAGCTCCCGAGTTGGATCCACAGATACGCAGTATTTT	CASSSRVGSTDTQYF
TRBD1	once	TRBV2	TRBJ2-3	TGTGCCAGCAGGGACAGGGCAAATACGCAGTATTTT	CASRDRANTQYF
.	.	TRBV7-2	TRBJ1-5	TGTGCCAGCAGCTCGGACATAGGCAATCAGCCCCAGCATTTT	CASSSDIGNQPQHF
TRBD1	.	TRBV10-3	TRBJ1-2	TGTGCCATCAGCCCCCGGACAGGGGCTGAGGAGAGCTACACCTTC	CAISPRTGAEESYTF
TRBD2	.	TRBV11-3	TRBJ2-3	TGTGCCAGCAGTCGAAGACTAGCGGGGGGTACAGATACGCAGTATTTT	CASSRRLAGGTDTQYF
.	few	TRBV15	TRBJ2-3	TGTGCCACCAGCAGAGATTTTCAGGCAGATACGCAGTATTTT	CATSRDFQADTQYF
TRBD1	.	TRBV7-2	TRBJ2-6	TGTGCCAGCAGTACCGCTGGGACAGGGATGTACTCTGGGGCCAACGTCCTGACTTTC	CASSTAGTGMYSGANVLTF
.	.	TRBV5-4	TRBJ1-6	TGTGCCAGCAGCTTCTCGGGACTGAATTCACCCCTCCACTTT	CASSFSGLNSPLHF
.	.	TRBV7-8	TRBJ2-7	TGTGCCAGCGGGTATGGAATTCCTGGCTCCTCCTACGAGCAGTACTTC	CASGYGIPGSSYEQYF
.	once	TRBV21-1	TRBJ1-6	TGTGCCAGCAGCAAAGGTAGAGGGTTCAACAATTCACCCCTCCACTTT	CASSKGRGFNNSPLHF
TRBD1	once	TRBV9	TRBJ1-5	TGTGCCAGCAGCTCTCAGGGGGCCCGAAATCAGCCCCAGCATTTT	CASSSQGARNQPQHF
.	.	TRBV5-4	TRBJ1-5	TGTGCCAGCAGCGCTCGGGGGGTCAGCAATCAGCCCCAGCATTTT	CASSARGVSNQPQHF
.	.	TRBV2	TRBJ1-2	TGTGCCAGCAGTGAATGGAAAAGCTATGGCTACACCTTC	CASSEWKSYGYTF
TRBD1	.	TRBV7-8	TRBJ2-3	TGTGCCAGCAGCCGAAGGACAGGGGGCCCCATGTGGGGGGGCACAGATACGCAGTATTTT	CASSRRTGGPMWGGTDTQYF
TRBD1	.	TRBV2	TRBJ2-3	TGTGCCAGCAGTGTAACAGGGGCGGGCACAGATACGCAGTATTTT	CASSVTGAGTDTQYF
.	.	TRBV10-3	TRBJ1-5	TGTGCCATCAGTGAGTCAAGTCAGCCCCAGCATTTT	CAISESSQPQHF
.	.	TRBV5-1	TRBJ2-2	TGCGCCAGCAGCTTGGGGGGGCCCGGGGAGCTGTTTTTT	CASSLGGPGELFF
TRBD1	few	TRBV5-4	TRBJ1-2	TGTGCCAGCAGCTTTACGGGACAGGGGATCTATGGCTACACCTTC	CASSFTGQGIYGYTF
.	.	TRBV5-4	TRBJ2-5	TGTGCCAGCAGCTTCGTCGAACAAGAGACCCAGTACTTC	CASSFVEQETQYF
.	.	TRBV5-8	TRBJ1-1	TGTGCCAGCAGATCGCAGGGGAATGAAGCTTTCTTT	CASRSQGNEAFF
.	few	TRBV4-3	TRBJ2-7	TGCGCCAGCAGGGGGAGACAGGCTGCCTACGAGCAGTACTTC	CASRGRQAAYEQYF
TRBD2	.	TRBV11-2	TRBJ2-3	TGTGCCAGCAGCCCGGGGACTAGCGGGATCACAGATACGCAGTATTTT	CASSPGTSGITDTQYF
TRBD1	.	TRBV28	TRBJ1-4	TGTGCCAGCCGTGGGACAGGGGCAACTAATGAAAAACTGTTTTTT	CASRGTGATNEKLFF
.	once	TRBV3-1/TRBV3-2	TRBJ1-4	TGTGCCAGCCGCCACGCGGGGGCAAATGAAAAACTGTTTTTT	CASRHAGANEKLFF
TRBD1	once	TRBV30	TRBJ1-1	TGTGCCTGGAGTTATGGCAGGGGGACTGAAGCTTTCTTT	CAWSYGRGTEAFF
.	.	TRBV30	TRBJ2-5	TGTGCCTGGAGTGTATCCGAGACCCAGTACTTC	CAWSVSETQYF
.	few	TRBV2	TRBJ1-2	TGTGCCAGCAGTCCCTGGGAGGGACAACCTGATGGCTACACCTTC	CASSPWEGQPDGYTF
TRBD1	.	TRBV14	TRBJ2-1	TGTGCCAGCAGCCAGGGCTACAGGGGATTTGGGCAGTTCTTC	CASSQGYRGFGQFF
TRBD1	.	TRBV19	TRBJ2-7	TGTGCCAGTAGTACAACCGGGACAGGGGTCTACGAGCAGTACTTC	CASSTTGTGVYEQYF
.	.	TRBV15	TRBJ1-2	TGTGCCACCAGCAGAAATCCTCAGGAGTACACCTTC	CATSRNPQEYTF
.	.	TRBV7-2	TRBJ1-4	TGTGCCAGCAGCTTATCAGGGCCCCATGAAAAACTGTTTTTT	CASSLSGPHEKLFF
TRBD1	.	TRBV10-3	TRBJ1-2	TGTGCCATCAGTGAGCCGGACAGGGGTTATGGCTACACCTTC	CAISEPDRGYGYTF
.	.	TRBV4-2	TRBJ2-1	TGTGCCAGCAGCCAAACGGACGTCGTGAATGAGCAGTTCTTC	CASSQTDVVNEQFF
TRBD1	.	TRBV29-1	TRBJ2-2	TGCAGCGGACGTGGGACAGGGGGCCCCGGGGAGCTGTTTTTT	CSGRGTGGPGELFF
.	.	TRBV6-5	TRBJ2-2	TGTGCCAGCAGTTACTCCCTGGGTGACGGGGAGCTGTTTTTT	CASSYSLGDGELFF
TRBD2	.	TRBV4-1	TRBJ2-7	TGCGCCAGCAGCGCCCGAGGCACTAGCGGGGGGTACGAGCAGTACTTC	CASSARGTSGGYEQYF
.	.	TRBV6-5	TRBJ2-7	TGTGCCAGCAGGACAAATCGCTACGAGCAGTACTTC	CASRTNRYEQYF